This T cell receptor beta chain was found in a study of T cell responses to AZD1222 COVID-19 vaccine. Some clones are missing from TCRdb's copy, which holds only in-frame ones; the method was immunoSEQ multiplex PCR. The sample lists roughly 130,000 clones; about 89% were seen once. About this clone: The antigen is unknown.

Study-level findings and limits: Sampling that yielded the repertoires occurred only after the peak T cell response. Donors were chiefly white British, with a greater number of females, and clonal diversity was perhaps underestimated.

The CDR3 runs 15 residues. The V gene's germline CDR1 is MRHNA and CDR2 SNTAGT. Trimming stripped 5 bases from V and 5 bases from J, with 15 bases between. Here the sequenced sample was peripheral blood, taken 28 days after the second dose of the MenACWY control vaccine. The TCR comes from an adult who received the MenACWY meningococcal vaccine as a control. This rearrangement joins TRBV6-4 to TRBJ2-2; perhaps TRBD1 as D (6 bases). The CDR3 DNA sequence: TGTGCCAGCAGTCTAGATGCCCAGGGGACCGGGGAGCTGTTTTTT. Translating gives CASSLDAQGTGELFF.